One sample yielded the 15 T cell receptor beta chains listed below, sequenced in a study of blood T cell repertoires in COVID-19. TCRdb's table, derived via immunoSEQ multiplex PCR, lists solely in-frame clones and lacks some. Of tens of thousands of clones listed, roughly 87% are singletons. Input material: peripheral blood. The source is a man between 50 and 59 years old with active COVID-19.

The chain joins TRBV9 to TRBJ1-2; 11 nucleotides match TRBD1. V trimming: 6 bases; J trimming: 8 bases; junction bases outside the gene matches: 6. CDR3 length: 13 residues. Germline V CDR1 and CDR2: SGDLS, YYNGEE. CDR3 DNA: TGTGCCAGCACGGGACAGGGGGTACTCGGCTACACCTTC. Protein: CASTGQGVLGYTF.

This chain uses TRBV3-1 (or the pseudogene TRBV3-2) with TRBJ2-1; D not resolved. Deletions cut 4 bases from V and 5 bases from J, with 6 bases between. The CDR3 consists of 12 residues. Germline CDR1 is LGHDT and CDR2 is YNNKEL (reference sequence). The CDR3 DNA follows: TGTGCCAGCAGCCTCCGGGACAATGAGCAGTTCTTC. It yields the protein CASSLRDNEQFF.

This clone has only one observation. The CDR3 coding sequence is TGTGCCAGCAATGGACAGGGGGCCAACGAGCAGTACTTC. Amino acids: CASNGQGANEQYF. The chain employs TRBV21-1 and TRBJ2-7; TRBD1, the table's D call, lacks a check against the DNA. TRBV21-1 is given as a pseudogene. The CDR3 is made up of 13 amino acids.

The gene calls are TRBV7-9 and TRBJ2-7; D might be TRBD2 (5 bases). The V end was cut by 6 bases, the J end by 3 bases, with 9 bases between. The CDR3 has 12 amino acids. From germline, CDR1 is SEHNR and CDR2 FQNEAQ (reference sequence). DNA of the CDR3: TGTGCCAGCAGACTGGGGAGCTACGAGCAGTACTTC. This translates into CASRLGSYEQYF.

The chain recombines TRBV6-5 with TRBJ2-1, with D maybe TRBD2 (5 bases). Per the germline V gene, CDR1 is MNHEY and CDR2 is SVGAGI. The CDR3 contains 14 residues. V lost 3 bases and J 4 bases, leaving 10 bases between the germline ends. The CDR3 DNA is TGTGCCAGCAGTTATTCGAGGGTGTACAATGAGCAGTTCTTC. Translating gives CASSYSRVYNEQFF.

V gene TRBV19 combines with J gene TRBJ1-5; TRBD1 agrees at 8 bases. The CDR3 has 15 residues. The V and J ends lost 9 bases and 2 bases, in that order; junction bases with no gene match: 9. Germline loops: CDR1 LNHDA, CDR2 SQIVND (reference sequence). In DNA, the CDR3 is TGTGCCAGCCTACCAGGGGGCTGGGGCAATCAGCCCCAGCATTTT. This sequence encodes CASLPGGWGNQPQHF.

The chain uses TRBV21-1 and TRBJ2-1; the D segment call TRBD2 is taken from the table without a DNA check. TRBV21-1 is annotated as a pseudogene. The CDR3 covers 16 residues. The CDR3 is CASSKGHFDSYNEQFF. The CDR3 coding sequence is TGTGCCAGCAGCAAAGGTCACTTCGACTCCTACAATGAGCAGTTCTTC.

This clone appeared a few times. The J gene is TRBJ2-7, the V gene TRBV2; D possibly corresponds to TRBD1 (6 bases). The germline gives CDR1 SNHLY, CDR2 FYNNEI. The CDR3 loop spans 13 amino acids. Trimming took off 2 bases at V and 2 bases at J, with 7 bases between the two ends. CDR3 DNA: TGTGCCAGCAGTGAACGGACAGCCTACGAGCAGTACGTC. It yields the protein CASSERTAYEQYV.

The CDR3 DNA reads as TGCGCCAGCAGCCTGACTAGCGGGGGGTCCTACAATGAGCAGTTCTTC. The encoded protein is CASSLTSGGSYNEQFF. The chain employs TRBV5-1 and TRBJ2-1; 13 bases match TRBD2. Unmatched junction bases numbered 2, after V lost 4 bases and J lost 1 base. Germline CDR1 and CDR2: SGHRS and YFSETQ. The CDR3 contains 16 residues.

V and J are TRBV7-9 and TRBJ2-2; TRBD1 is a possible D gene (5 bases). V was cut by 5 bases and J by 3 bases, with 16 bases left in between. The CDR3 totals 16 residues. Germline CDR1 and CDR2: SEHNR and FQNEAQ (reference sequence). CDR3: CASSPGSTTYTGELFF. CDR3 sequence (DNA): TGTGCCAGCAGCCCAGGGTCAACGACGTACACCGGGGAGCTGTTTTTT.

The J gene is TRBJ1-4, the V gene TRBV9; 7 positions match TRBD1. The V gene's germline CDR1 is SGDLS and CDR2 YYNGEE. V shed 6 bases, J shed 0 bases, and the junction held 14 bases outside the gene matches. The CDR3 consists of 18 residues. The CDR3 region is CASNRGRGSSATNEKLFF. The DNA for the CDR3 is TGTGCCAGCAACCGGGGCAGGGGGAGTTCCGCAACTAATGAAAAACTGTTTTTT.

CDR3 nucleotides: TGTGCCAGCAGCTCCCGGAGGGAAAGACAAGAGACCCAGTACTTC. Its translation: CASSSRRERQETQYF. The chain has TRBV7-2 and TRBJ2-5, with D tentatively TRBD2 (6 bases). Trimming left V 4 bases short and J 2 bases short, with 14 bases between. The CDR3 is 15 amino acids. Germline CDR1 SGHTA, CDR2 FQGNSA. Full variable domain (remainder filled in from reference TRBV7-2 and TRBJ2-5): GAGVSQSPSNKVTEKGKDVELRCDPISGHTALYWYRQSLGQGLEFLIYFQGNSAPDKSGLPSDRFSAERTGGSVSTLTIQRTQQEDSAVYLCASSSRRERQETQYFGPGTRLLVL.

The genes are TRBV9 and TRBJ2-1; D not resolved. The length of the CDR3 is 14 residues. CDR1 and CDR2 (germline): SGDLS, YYNGEE. Trimming stripped 3 bases from V and 6 bases from J, with 13 bases between. This chain's CDR3 is CASSGASILNEQFF. CDR3 DNA sequence: TGTGCCAGCAGCGGGGCTTCAATACTCAATGAGCAGTTCTTC.

This sequence joins TRBV7-9 and TRBJ2-7; D is unresolved. V dropped 6 bases and J dropped 5 bases, with 14 bases sitting between them. The CDR3 covers 13 residues. CDR1 and CDR2 from the germline V gene are SEHNR and FQNEAQ (reference sequence). The CDR3 sequence is CASRLLLEHEQYV. The CDR3 coding sequence is TGTGCCAGCAGGCTCCTCCTAGAGCACGAGCAGTACGTC.

V and J are TRBV30 and TRBJ1-4, with D maybe TRBD1 (6 bases). The CDR3 extends over 14 amino acids. V dropped 0 bases and J dropped 6 bases, with 11 bases sitting between them. Germline V gene sequence: CDR1 GTSNPN, CDR2 SVGIG (reference sequence). CDR3 sequence: CAWSVMPGDEKLFF. CDR3 sequence (DNA): TGTGCCTGGAGTGTAATGCCAGGGGATGAAAAACTGTTTTTT. Drawing the rest from reference TRBV30 and TRBJ1-4, the complete variable domain is SQTIHQWPATLVQPVGSPLSLECTVEGTSNPNLYWYRQAAGRGLQLLFYSVGIGQISSEVPQNLSASRPQDRQFILSSKKLLLSDSGFYLCAWSVMPGDEKLFFGSGTQLSVL.